This is a list of T cell receptor beta chains from one sample in a study of cytomegalovirus exposure and HLA in healthy donors. Sequencing was performed with immunoSEQ multiplex PCR; in TCRdb, only in-frame clones are kept and a portion is missing. The data hold about 230,000 clones, with more than 75% observed a single time. The sample comprised PBMCs. Receptor source: a human donor in good health. Each CDR3 is given with its conserved first and last residue. D genes are given only for firm matches. Size values are once, few and many counts, or a class for expanded clones, and some rows have none.

V gene	clone size	D gene	J gene	CDR3 length	CDR3 DNA	CDR3 protein
TRBV7-8	.	.	TRBJ2-1	15	TGTGCCAGCAGCTTGGGCGGGACCGGTTACAATGAGCAGTTCTTC	CASSLGGTGYNEQFF
TRBV10-2	.	TRBD1	TRBJ1-2	16	TGCGCCAGCAGTGAGAGGTCCACAGGGGGCGCATTAGGCTACACCTTC	CASSERSTGGALGYTF
TRBV12-5	.	TRBD1	TRBJ1-1	15	TGTGCTAGTGGCCCATCCTACAGGGGTAACACTGAAGCTTTCTTT	CASGPSYRGNTEAFF
TRBV6-5	.	TRBD1	TRBJ1-2	16	TGTGCCAGCAGTTACTCGAAGGGACAGGGGGCCCGGGGCTACACCTTC	CASSYSKGQGARGYTF
TRBV9	.	TRBD2	TRBJ2-3	15	TGTGCCAGCAGCCCGGGACTAGCGGGCACAGATACGCAGTATTTT	CASSPGLAGTDTQYF
TRBV30	once	TRBD1	TRBJ1-3	12	TGTGCCTGGAGTGTACAGGGGAACACCATATATTTT	CAWSVQGNTIYF
TRBV29-1	few	.	TRBJ1-5	14	TGCAGCGTTGCTTCCGGAACGGGAAATCAGCCCCAGCATTTT	CSVASGTGNQPQHF
TRBV27	few	TRBD1	TRBJ2-1	17	TGTGCCAGCAGTTCAACCGGGACAGGCCATACCTACAATGAGCAGTTCTTC	CASSSTGTGHTYNEQFF
TRBV30	.	.	TRBJ2-1	13	TGTGCCTGGAGCCGGGAGTTTCGCGATGAGCAGTTCTTC	CAWSREFRDEQFF
TRBV6-1	.	.	TRBJ2-3	13	TGTGCCACCTCGACCCAGGGTTCAGATACGCAGTATTTT	CATSTQGSDTQYF
TRBV4-1	.	TRBD2	TRBJ2-7	16	TGCGCCAGCAGCCCCTCGGGACTAGGGACCTCCTACGAGCAGTACTTC	CASSPSGLGTSYEQYF
TRBV28	.	.	TRBJ2-2	14	TGTGCCAGCAGTCCCGGAGGAACGACCGGGGAGCTGTTTTTT	CASSPGGTTGELFF
TRBV27	.	.	TRBJ2-1	14	TGTGCCAGCAGTTTTAACAACTACCTAAATGAGCAGTTCTTC	CASSFNNYLNEQFF
TRBV7-9	.	.	TRBJ2-2	15	TGTGCCAGCAGGTTGGCGGGTGCGAACACCGGGGAGCTGTTTTTT	CASRLAGANTGELFF
TRBV4-1	few	TRBD2	TRBJ2-1	18	TGCGCCAGCAGCCAAGAGTCGGCAGCGGGAGGGCCAGGGAATGAGCAGTTCTTC	CASSQESAAGGPGNEQFF
TRBV19	.	.	TRBJ1-5	13	TGTGCCACAGGTTTTGTTAGCAATCAGCCCCAGCATTTT	CATGFVSNQPQHF
TRBV28	.	TRBD1	TRBJ1-5	15	TGTGCCAGCAGTTCAGGGGGCCGAAGCAATCAGCCCCAGCATTTT	CASSSGGRSNQPQHF
TRBV4-1	.	TRBD1	TRBJ1-2	15	TGCGCCAGCAGCCGGCAGGGACAGGGGGGCCTTGGCTACACCTTC	CASSRQGQGGLGYTF
TRBV5-6	.	.	TRBJ2-1	14	TGTGCCAGCAGCCTCGTGGTAAGCGGCAATGAGCAGTTCTTC	CASSLVVSGNEQFF
TRBV19	.	.	TRBJ1-6	12	TGTGCCAGTACCGACAGAAATTCACCCCTCCACTTT	CASTDRNSPLHF
TRBV7-2	.	.	TRBJ2-2	15	TGTGCCAGCAGCTTATGGTCGGGACTCACCGGGGAGCTGTTTTTT	CASSLWSGLTGELFF
TRBV4-1	.	.	TRBJ2-7	15	TGCGCCAGCAGCCAAGCGGATGGGCAGGGCTACGAGCAGTACTTC	CASSQADGQGYEQYF
TRBV30	.	.	TRBJ2-3	13	TGTGCCTGGAGTGTACAGGATACAGATACGCAGTATTTT	CAWSVQDTDTQYF
TRBV7-3	.	TRBD2	TRBJ2-1	15	TGTGCCAGCAGCTTAGGGACTAGCGCTTACAATGAGCAGTTCTTC	CASSLGTSAYNEQFF
TRBV7-8	.	.	TRBJ2-5	14	TGTGCCAGCAGCCGATTCGGGAGCAGAGAGACCCAGTACTTC	CASSRFGSRETQYF
TRBV11-3	.	TRBD2	TRBJ2-1	19	TGTGCCAGCAGATCCCCCCGGGACACCTTACTAGCGGTAAGTGGTGAGCAGTTCTTC	CASRSPRDTLLAVSGEQFF
TRBV28	.	.	TRBJ2-7	12	TGTGCCAGCAGTTCCCGCTCCTACGAGCAGTACTTC	CASSSRSYEQYF
TRBV27	.	.	TRBJ2-7	15	TGTGCCAGCAGTTTAAGGGGTCGGGAGCCCCACGAGCAGTACTTC	CASSLRGREPHEQYF
TRBV5-1	.	.	TRBJ2-1	19	TGCGCCAGCAGCCCTGGGTGGGGCCAAGCCGGGGGCTCCTACAATGAGCAGTTCTTC	CASSPGWGQAGGSYNEQFF
TRBV2	once	.	TRBJ1-2	14	TGTGCCAGCAGTGAAGAGGGGCAACTTTGGGGCTACACCTTC	CASSEEGQLWGYTF
TRBV7-6	once	TRBD1	TRBJ1-5	17	TGTGCCAGCAGCTTAGATGCGGGTCAGGGGGGTAATCAGCCCCAGCATTTT	CASSLDAGQGGNQPQHF
TRBV30	.	TRBD1	TRBJ2-3	15	TGTGCCTGGAGTCGGGACAGGGCTTTCACAGATACGCAGTATTTT	CAWSRDRAFTDTQYF
TRBV28	.	TRBD2	TRBJ2-7	14	TGTGCCAGCAGTTTATACGGGGGGGTAGGAGAGCAGTACTTC	CASSLYGGVGEQYF
TRBV28	once	TRBD1	TRBJ1-4	15	TGTGCCAGCAACAGGGGGGGGGTAACTAATGAAGAACTGTTTTTT	CASNRGGVTNEELFF
TRBV9	.	TRBD1	TRBJ2-5	14	TGTGCCAGCAGCGGGGGACAGGGACAAGAGACCCAGTACTTC	CASSGGQGQETQYF
TRBV7-9	.	TRBD1	TRBJ2-2	18	TGTTCCAGCAGCTTAGAATATTCTGCTGACAGGGTCACCGGGGAGCTGTTTTTT	CSSSLEYSADRVTGELFF
TRBV4-1	.	TRBD2	TRBJ2-1	16	TGCGCCAGCAGCCAAGGACTAGCGGTCTCCTACAATGAGCAGTTCTTC	CASSQGLAVSYNEQFF
TRBV6-1	.	.	TRBJ2-5	15	TGTGCCAGCAGGCCCAACGGGATTGCCCAAGAGACCCAGTACTTC	CASRPNGIAQETQYF
TRBV5-1	.	TRBD1	TRBJ2-5	13	TGCGCCAGCAGCTCACAGGGGGCCGAGACCCAGTACTTC	CASSSQGAETQYF
TRBV2	.	TRBD1	TRBJ2-5	16	TGTGCCAGCAGTGTTGGGACAGGGCGATTTGGGGAGACCCAGTACTTC	CASSVGTGRFGETQYF
TRBV4-1	.	.	TRBJ2-2	19	TGCGCCAGCAGCAAGCAAGATGGAGGGGCGGGACGGGACACCGGGGAGCTGTTTTTT	CASSKQDGGAGRDTGELFF
TRBV19	.	.	TRBJ2-7	14	TGTGCCAGTAGTATGGGAGCCTCTACCTACGAGCAGTACTTC	CASSMGASTYEQYF
TRBV29-1	.	.	TRBJ2-7	12	TGCAGCGTTGGTCCAGGGCCCTACGAGCAGTACTTC	CSVGPGPYEQYF
TRBV15	.	TRBD1	TRBJ2-1	15	TGTGCCACCAGCGTCCGGGACAGGGGCTACAATGAGCAGTTCTTC	CATSVRDRGYNEQFF
TRBV21-1	few	.	TRBJ2-7	16	TGTGCCAGCAGCCCCCGGGGTAGCGGGAGTTTTCACGAGCAGTACTTC	CASSPRGSGSFHEQYF
TRBV18	.	.	TRBJ2-6	16	TGTGCCAGCTCACCCCTCGACAGCTCTGGGGCCAACGTCCTGACTTTC	CASSPLDSSGANVLTF
TRBV7-3	once	TRBD2	TRBJ2-7	16	TGTGCCAGCAGCCCTGGAGGACTAGCGGGCCCCTACGAGCAGTACTTC	CASSPGGLAGPYEQYF
TRBV5-8	.	.	TRBJ1-5	14	TGTGCCAGCAGCTTCTTCAGGGGCTTACAGCCCCAGCATTTT	CASSFFRGLQPQHF
TRBV6-5	.	.	TRBJ1-6	16	TGTGCCAGCAGTTACGCTAGGGGGTCCTATAATTCACCCCTCCACTTT	CASSYARGSYNSPLHF
TRBV6-4	.	.	TRBJ2-7	14	TGTGCCAGCAGCCTTAAGGACTATTCCCACGAGCAGTACTTC	CASSLKDYSHEQYF
TRBV9	.	.	TRBJ1-4	17	TGTGCCAGCAGCGTAGATCTTAGGGGAGGGCAGGGCGAAAAACTGTTTTTT	CASSVDLRGGQGEKLFF
TRBV19	.	.	TRBJ2-3	12	TGTGCCAGTAGGGCTAGCACAGATACGCAGTATTTT	CASRASTDTQYF
TRBV14	.	.	TRBJ2-7	16	TGTGCCAGCAGCCAAGATATTGGCAGTCAATCCTACGAGCAGTACTTC	CASSQDIGSQSYEQYF
TRBV30	once	.	TRBJ1-6	14	TGTGCCTGGAGTGTGCAGGGAGGGAGTTCACCCCTCCACTTT	CAWSVQGGSSPLHF
TRBV4-2	.	TRBD2	TRBJ2-4	21	TGTGCCAGCAGCCAAGAGGTACGGAGCGGGATAGGATTGGGGGCCAAAAACATTCAGTACTTC	CASSQEVRSGIGLGAKNIQYF
TRBV29-1	.	.	TRBJ1-4	13	TGCAGCGTCGGCGGTGCAACTAATGAAAAACTGTTTTTT	CSVGGATNEKLFF
TRBV7-9	.	TRBD2	TRBJ2-7	13	TGTGCCAGCAGCTCTAGCGGGAACGTCGAGCAGTACTTC	CASSSSGNVEQYF